Listed here are 11 T cell receptor beta chains from one sample, sequenced in a study of T cells after yellow fever vaccination. TCRdb used MiXCR to reprocess the 5' RACE reads, holding one entry per CDR3 protein. The sample records 300,000 to 400,000 distinct CDR3 sequences, around a tenth being singletons. The specimen comprised CD4+ T cells sorted from PBMCs, sampled 45 days after the yellow fever booster vaccination. The receptor set was obtained from a man aged 18 to 30 who received the YFV17D yellow fever vaccine.

The chain combines TRBV2 with TRBJ2-5, with D possibly matching TRBD2 (5 bases). CDR1 SNHLY and CDR2 FYNNEI come from the germline V gene. CDR3 length: 12 amino acids. The ends were cut back, 8 bases at V and 2 bases at J, with 9 bases in the middle. CDR3 loop: CASGSLQETQYF. The DNA for the CDR3 is TGTGCCAGCGGGAGTCTACAAGAGACCCAGTACTTC.

The rearrangement links TRBV7-9 to TRBJ2-5; D is ambiguous. V shed 5 bases and J shed 5 bases, with 9 bases lying between them. The germline V gene has CDR1 SEHNR and CDR2 FQNEAQ (reference sequence). The length of the CDR3 is 12 residues. Here the CDR3 reads CASSLNMETQYF. CDR3 DNA: TGTGCCAGCAGCCTAAACATGGAGACCCAGTACTTC.

This clonotype has more than one count but fewer than ten. This chain links TRBV18 with TRBJ2-2; the D call may be TRBD1 or TRBD2 (5 bases each). This CDR3 contains 14 residues. The V gene's germline CDR1 is KGHSH and CDR2 LQKENI. Trimming removed 0 bases from V and 4 bases from J, with 6 bases in between. CDR3 loop: CASSPPGTTGELFF. CDR3 DNA sequence: TGTGCCAGCTCACCACCGGGGACCACCGGGGAGCTGTTTTTT.

This chain links TRBV12-3 or TRBV12-4 with TRBJ2-2; 10 bases line up with TRBD1. With V trimmed by 11 bases and J by 5 bases, 11 bases remained unmatched. The CDR3 is 15 residues long. The CDR3 DNA reads as TGTGCCTCTGGCCGGGACAGGGGTACGACCGGGGAGCTGTTTTTT. Protein product: CASGRDRGTTGELFF.

J is TRBJ2-1 and V is TRBV5-1, with D perhaps TRBD1 or TRBD2 (6 bases each). The V gene lost 5 bases and the J gene lost 1 base, with 13 bases spanning the gap. This CDR3 has 15 amino acids. The germline gives CDR1 SGHRS, CDR2 YFSETQ. CDR3 nucleotide sequence: TGCGCCAGCAGGCGGGACATTTTGTCCTACAATGAGCAGTTCTTC. Its protein product is CASRRDILSYNEQFF.

V gene TRBV5-1 combines with J gene TRBJ2-3; TRBD1 matches 9 bases. This CDR3 has 15 residues. Per the germline V gene, CDR1 is SGHRS and CDR2 is YFSETQ. J was trimmed by 5 bases and V by 0 bases; bases with no gene match: 4. CDR3 DNA sequence: TGCGCCAGCAGCTTGGACAGGGGGCGGAAAGATACGCAGTATTTT. This codes for CASSLDRGRKDTQYF. Full variable domain (rest looked up from reference TRBV5-1 and TRBJ2-3): KAGVTQTPRYLIKTRGQQVTLSCSPISGHRSVSWYQQTPGQGLQFLFEYFSETQRNKGNFPGRFSGRQFSNSRSEMNVSTLELGDSALYLCASSLDRGRKDTQYFGPGTRLTVL.

Many counts were recorded for this clonotype. The chain links TRBV5-1 to TRBJ1-2, with D maybe TRBD1 (5 bases). The CDR3 is 14 residues long. Germline V CDR1 and CDR2: SGHRS, YFSETQ. V was trimmed by 5 bases and J by 2 bases, leaving 13 bases between them. CDR3 DNA sequence: TGCGCCAGCAGTCTTCAGGGAGACAACTATGGCTACACCTTC. Residues: CASSLQGDNYGYTF. The full variable domain, with the rest looked up from reference TRBV5-1 and TRBJ1-2, is KAGVTQTPRYLIKTRGQQVTLSCSPISGHRSVSWYQQTPGQGLQFLFEYFSETQRNKGNFPGRFSGRQFSNSRSEMNVSTLELGDSALYLCASSLQGDNYGYTFGSGTRLTVV.

This clonotype was observed a few times. This chain uses TRBV6-5 with TRBJ2-1; D gene unclear. V lost 6 bases and J 10 bases, leaving 19 bases between the germline ends. The CDR3 extends over 14 amino acids. Germline values: CDR1 MNHEY, CDR2 SVGAGI. The CDR3, as DNA: TGTGCCAGCAGAACCCCTGGTCTCGAGGTGGAGCAGTTCTTC. Translated, it gives CASRTPGLEVEQFF.

The table lists this clonotype with a few counts. J is TRBJ1-5 and V is TRBV29-1; no definite D call. Germline V CDR1 and CDR2: SQVTM, ANQGSEA. The CDR3 runs to 12 residues. Trimming removed 0 bases at V and 6 bases at J, with 6 bases between. CDR3 in amino acids: CSVEESGQPQHF. In DNA form, the CDR3 reads TGCAGCGTTGAAGAGTCCGGTCAGCCCCAGCATTTT.

This clonotype was seen many times. The chain uses TRBV5-1 and TRBJ2-7; D possibly corresponds to TRBD1 (7 bases). The V end was cut by 2 bases, the J end by 4 bases, with 19 bases between. The CDR3 extends over 16 amino acids. In germline, CDR1 is SGHRS, CDR2 YFSETQ. The CDR3 DNA sequence: TGCGCCAGCAGCTTTGGGGGGTCGACAGGGCAGTACGAGCAGTACTTC. Translation gives CASSFGGSTGQYEQYF.

This clonotype has just a few counts. This chain links TRBV18 with TRBJ1-6; 8 bases fit TRBD1. Germline CDR1 KGHSH, CDR2 LQKENI. The CDR3 covers 17 residues. After removal of 3 bases from V and 6 bases from J, the junction contained 10 bases not matched to a gene. The CDR3 sequence: CASSPLGPGGGNSPLHF. CDR3 DNA sequence: TGTGCCAGCTCACCCTTGGGGCCAGGGGGCGGTAATTCACCCCTCCACTTT. Supplemented by reference TRBV18 and TRBJ1-6, the full variable domain reads NAGVMQNPRHLVRRRGQEARLRCSPMKGHSHVYWYRQLPEEGLKFMVYLQKENIIDESGMPKERFSAEFPKEGPSILRIQQVVRGDSAAYFCASSPLGPGGGNSPLHFGNGTRLTVT.